What follows is one T cell receptor beta chain and its context. This entry belongs to a study of blood T cell repertoires in COVID-19. At the level of the study: Samples taken during acute and convalescent COVID-19 were collected in the United States, Italy and Spain. The cDNA or gDNA used as material had been derived from T cells, B-cell-depleted T cells, or PBMCs.

The CDR3 has 15 amino acids. V lost 2 bases and J lost 4, with 14 bases in between. From germline, CDR1 is KGHSH and CDR2 LQKENI. Original processing methods: Amplification of reference gene primers provided the estimated nucleated cell counts. Sequencing used immunoSEQ multiplex PCR; TCRdb keeps in-frame clones, though not all of them. That table gives V, J and clone size, and the DNA gave D and trimming. This table has tens of thousands of clones, roughly 86% appearing once. The chain carries TRBV18 and TRBJ1-1; a possible D gene is TRBD1 (5 bases). The TCR sequence derives from a man aged 45-65 years with active COVID-19. Sample: peripheral blood. The CDR3 DNA reads TGTGCCAGCTCACCAAGTGTGGGGGGGAGCACTGAAGCTTTCTTT. Its protein product is CASSPSVGGSTEAFF.